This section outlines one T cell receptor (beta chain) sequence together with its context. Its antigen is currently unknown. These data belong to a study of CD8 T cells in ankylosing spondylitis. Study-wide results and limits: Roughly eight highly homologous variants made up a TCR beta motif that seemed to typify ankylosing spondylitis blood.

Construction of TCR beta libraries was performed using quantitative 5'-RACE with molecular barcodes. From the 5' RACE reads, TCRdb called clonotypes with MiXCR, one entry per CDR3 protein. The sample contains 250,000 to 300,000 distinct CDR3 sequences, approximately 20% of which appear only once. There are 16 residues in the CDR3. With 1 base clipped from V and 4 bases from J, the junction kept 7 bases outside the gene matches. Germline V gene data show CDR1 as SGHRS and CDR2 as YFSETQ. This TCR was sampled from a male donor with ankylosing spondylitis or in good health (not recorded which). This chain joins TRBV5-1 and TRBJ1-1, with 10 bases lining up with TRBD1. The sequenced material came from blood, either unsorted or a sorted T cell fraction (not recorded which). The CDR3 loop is CASSLYRTGGSTEAFF. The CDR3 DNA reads TGCGCCAGCAGCTTGTATCGGACAGGGGGATCCACTGAAGCTTTCTTT.